The TCR beta chain under discussion was sequenced for a study of blood T cells in healthy people across ages. This clonotype was counted a few times. With a J-beta primer mix and a sample-barcoded 5' primer, a second PCR ran about 7 to 12 cycles. In TCRdb, the 5' RACE reads were re-called with MiXCR into one record per CDR3 protein. This sample has roughly 410,000 distinct CDR3 sequences; about 49% occur once, and the top ten carry approximately 51%. The germline V gene has CDR1 SGHTA and CDR2 FQGNSA. The V gene end was trimmed by 4 bases and the J gene end by 6 bases; junction bases not matched to a gene: 6. The CDR3 sequence is 14 residues long. At least 6 million PBMCs were isolated per sample.

The receptor was derived from a man in his sixties in good health. The J gene is TRBJ2-1, the V gene TRBV7-2, with 7 bases aligning to TRBD1. Sequenced: blood. CDR3 sequence reads: CASSSYRGRNEQFF. The CDR3, as DNA: TGTGCCAGCAGCTCCTACAGGGGCCGCAATGAGCAGTTCTTC.